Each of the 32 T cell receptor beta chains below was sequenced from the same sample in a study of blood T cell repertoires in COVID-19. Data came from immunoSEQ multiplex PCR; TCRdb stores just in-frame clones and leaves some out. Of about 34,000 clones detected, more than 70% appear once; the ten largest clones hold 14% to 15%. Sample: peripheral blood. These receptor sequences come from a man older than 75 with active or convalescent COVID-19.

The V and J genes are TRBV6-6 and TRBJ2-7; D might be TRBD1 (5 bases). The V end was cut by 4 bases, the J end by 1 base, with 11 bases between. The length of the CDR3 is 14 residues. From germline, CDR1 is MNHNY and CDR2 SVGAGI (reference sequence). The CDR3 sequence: CASSSFRASYEQYF. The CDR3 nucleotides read TGTGCCAGCAGTTCTTTCAGGGCATCCTACGAGCAGTACTTC.

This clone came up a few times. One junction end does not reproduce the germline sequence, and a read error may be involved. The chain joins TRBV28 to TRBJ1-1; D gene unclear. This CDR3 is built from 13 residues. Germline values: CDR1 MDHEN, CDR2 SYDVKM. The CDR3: CAAYTYTNTEAFF. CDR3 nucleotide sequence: TGCGCAGCGTATACGTATACCAACACTGAAGCTTTCTTT.

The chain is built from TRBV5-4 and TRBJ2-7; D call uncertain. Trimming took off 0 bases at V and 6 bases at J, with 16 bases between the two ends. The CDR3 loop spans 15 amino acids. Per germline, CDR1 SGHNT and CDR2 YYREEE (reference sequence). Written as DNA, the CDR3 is TGTGCCAGCAGCTTGGGATTAGGTGGGCTGAGCGAGCAGTACTTC. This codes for CASSLGLGGLSEQYF.

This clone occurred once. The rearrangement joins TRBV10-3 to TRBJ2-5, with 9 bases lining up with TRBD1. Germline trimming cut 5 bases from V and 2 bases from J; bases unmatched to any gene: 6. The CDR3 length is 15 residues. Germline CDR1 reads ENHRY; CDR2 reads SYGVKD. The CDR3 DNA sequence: TGTGCCATCAGTAAGGGACAGGGTGTTCAAGAGACCCAGTACTTC. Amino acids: CAISKGQGVQETQYF.

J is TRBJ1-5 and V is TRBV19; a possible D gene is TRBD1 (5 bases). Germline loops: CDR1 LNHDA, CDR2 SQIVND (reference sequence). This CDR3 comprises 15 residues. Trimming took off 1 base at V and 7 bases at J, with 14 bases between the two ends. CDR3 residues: CASSIARRGDQPQHF. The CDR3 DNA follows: TGTGCCAGTAGTATAGCGCGTAGGGGTGACCAGCCCCAGCATTTT.

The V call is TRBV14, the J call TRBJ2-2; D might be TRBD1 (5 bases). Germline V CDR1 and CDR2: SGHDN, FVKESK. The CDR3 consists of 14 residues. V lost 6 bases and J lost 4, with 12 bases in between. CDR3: CASSLQAFTGELFF. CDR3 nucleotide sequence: TGTGCCAGCAGTCTACAGGCATTCACCGGGGAGCTGTTTTTT.

The CDR3 nucleotides are TGCGCCAGCAGCTGGACATCGCAGGGGGCCAGGTACGAGCAGTACTTC. It encodes CASSWTSQGARYEQYF. V is TRBV5-1 and J is TRBJ2-7; 8 nucleotides match TRBD1. Trimming took 3 bases from V and 4 from J; bases not matched to a gene: 12. The germline V gene has CDR1 SGHRS and CDR2 YFSETQ. This CDR3 is 16 amino acids long.

The CDR3 bases are TGTGCCAGCAGCCAAGGGGCGGGAGGGCCGAGGGAGCAGTACTTC. Encoded protein: CASSQGAGGPREQYF. The J gene is TRBJ2-7, the V gene TRBV14; TRBD2 agrees at 9 bases. Trimming at V came to 1 base and at J to 7 bases, leaving 8 bases not matched to a gene. Germline V CDR1 and CDR2: SGHDN, FVKESK. The CDR3 extends over 15 amino acids.

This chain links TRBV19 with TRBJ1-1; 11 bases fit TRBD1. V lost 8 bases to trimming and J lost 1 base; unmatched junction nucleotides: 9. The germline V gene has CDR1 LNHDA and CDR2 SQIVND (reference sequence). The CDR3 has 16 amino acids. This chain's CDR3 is CASSTGQGVQNTEAFF. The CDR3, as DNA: TGTGCCAGTTCAACGGGACAGGGGGTTCAGAACACTGAAGCTTTCTTT.

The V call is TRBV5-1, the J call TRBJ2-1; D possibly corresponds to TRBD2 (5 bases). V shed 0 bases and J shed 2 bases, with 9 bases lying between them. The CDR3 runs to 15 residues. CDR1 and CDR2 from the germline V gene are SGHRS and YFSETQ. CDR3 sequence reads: CASSLGAATYNEQFF. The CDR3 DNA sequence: TGCGCCAGCAGCTTGGGAGCGGCAACCTACAATGAGCAGTTCTTC.

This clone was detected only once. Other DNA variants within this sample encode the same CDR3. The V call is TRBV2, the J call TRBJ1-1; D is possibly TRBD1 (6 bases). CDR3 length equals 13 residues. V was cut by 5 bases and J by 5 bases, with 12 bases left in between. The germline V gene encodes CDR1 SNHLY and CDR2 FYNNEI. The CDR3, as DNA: TGTGCCAGCAGTCCAGGGGAGGGGACTGAAGCTTTCTTT. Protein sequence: CASSPGEGTEAFF.

Here the CDR3 reads CSAQGQETQYF. CDR3 coding DNA: TGCAGTGCCCAGGGACAAGAGACCCAGTACTTC. The chain recombines TRBV20-1 with TRBJ2-5; D perhaps matches TRBD1 (5 bases). Germline assignment: CDR1 DFQATT and CDR2 SNEGSKA (reference sequence). V lost 6 bases to trimming and J lost 2 bases, with 7 bases between them. CDR3 length: 11 residues.

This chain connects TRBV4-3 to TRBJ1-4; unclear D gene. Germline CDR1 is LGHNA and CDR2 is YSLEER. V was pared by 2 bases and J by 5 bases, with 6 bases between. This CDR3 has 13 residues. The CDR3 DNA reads TGCGCCAGCAGCCAACAGATAAATGAAAAACTGTTTTTT. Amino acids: CASSQQINEKLFF.

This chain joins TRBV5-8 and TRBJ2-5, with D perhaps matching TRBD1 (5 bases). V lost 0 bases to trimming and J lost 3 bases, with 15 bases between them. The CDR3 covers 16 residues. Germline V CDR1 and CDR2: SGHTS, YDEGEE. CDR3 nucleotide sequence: TGTGCCAGCAGCTTGGGACGACAGCCTGGGGAAGAGACCCAGTACTTC. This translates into CASSLGRQPGEETQYF.

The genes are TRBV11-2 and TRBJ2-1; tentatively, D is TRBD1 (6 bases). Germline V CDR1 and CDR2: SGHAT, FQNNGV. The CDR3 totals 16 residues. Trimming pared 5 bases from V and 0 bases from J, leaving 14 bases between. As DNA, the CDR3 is TGTGCCAGCAGCCCATCCACAGGGAGCTCCTACAATGAGCAGTTCTTC. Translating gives CASSPSTGSSYNEQFF.

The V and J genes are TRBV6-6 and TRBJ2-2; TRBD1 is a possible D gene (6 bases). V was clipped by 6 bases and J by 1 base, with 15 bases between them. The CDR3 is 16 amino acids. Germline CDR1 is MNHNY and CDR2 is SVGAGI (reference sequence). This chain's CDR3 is CASSSTGPGNTGELFF. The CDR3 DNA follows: TGTGCCAGCAGCTCAACAGGGCCGGGGAACACCGGGGAGCTGTTTTTT.

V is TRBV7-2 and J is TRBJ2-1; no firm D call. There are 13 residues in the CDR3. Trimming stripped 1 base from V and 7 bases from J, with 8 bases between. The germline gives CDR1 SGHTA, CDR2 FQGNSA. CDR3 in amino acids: CASSLDWSNEQFF. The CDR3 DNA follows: TGTGCCAGCAGCTTAGACTGGTCTAATGAGCAGTTCTTC.

The CDR3 bases are TGTGCCAGCAGCCAAGCAGGGACAGACGAATTCTATGGCTACACCTTC. Translating it yields CASSQAGTDEFYGYTF. The rearrangement links TRBV5-6 to TRBJ1-2, with 7 nucleotides matching TRBD1. CDR3 length: 16 amino acids. Germline V lookup: CDR1 SGHDT, CDR2 YYEEEE. The V segment lost 4 bases and the J segment 4 bases; nucleotides outside the gene matches: 13. Together with reference TRBV5-6 and TRBJ1-2, the CDR3 gives the full variable domain: DAGVTQSPTHLIKTRGQQVTLRCSPKSGHDTVSWYQQALGQGPQFIFQYYEEEERQRGNFPDRFSGHQFPNYSSELNVNALLLGDSALYLCASSQAGTDEFYGYTFGSGTRLTVV.

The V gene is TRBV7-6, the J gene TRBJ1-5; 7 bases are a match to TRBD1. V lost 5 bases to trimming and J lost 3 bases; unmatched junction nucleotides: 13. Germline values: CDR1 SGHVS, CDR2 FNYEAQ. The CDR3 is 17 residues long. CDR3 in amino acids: CASSPGQGDPFNQPQHF. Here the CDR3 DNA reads TGTGCCAGCAGCCCGGGGCAGGGGGACCCCTTCAATCAGCCCCAGCATTTT.

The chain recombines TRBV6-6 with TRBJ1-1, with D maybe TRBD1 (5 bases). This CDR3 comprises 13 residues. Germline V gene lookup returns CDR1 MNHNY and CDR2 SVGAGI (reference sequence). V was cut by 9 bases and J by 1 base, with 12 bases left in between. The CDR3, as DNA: TGTGCCAGTTCCAGGGTTGAGAACACTGAAGCTTTCTTT. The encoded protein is CASSRVENTEAFF.

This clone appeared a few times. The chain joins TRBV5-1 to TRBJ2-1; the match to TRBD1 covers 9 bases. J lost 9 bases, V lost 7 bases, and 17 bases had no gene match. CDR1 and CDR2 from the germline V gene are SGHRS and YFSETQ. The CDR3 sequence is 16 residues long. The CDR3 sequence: CASGKSTGTGSGEQFF. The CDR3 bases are TGCGCCAGCGGAAAGTCGACCGGGACAGGGAGCGGTGAGCAGTTCTTC.

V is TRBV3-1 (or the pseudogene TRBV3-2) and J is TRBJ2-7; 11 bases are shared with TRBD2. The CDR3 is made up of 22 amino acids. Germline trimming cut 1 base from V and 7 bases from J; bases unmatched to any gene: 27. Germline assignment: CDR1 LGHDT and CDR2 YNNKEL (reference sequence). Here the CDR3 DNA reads TGTGCCAGCAGCCAAGCCCGGATAGGGGGTGTTAGCGGGAGGGTCTTAACAAGGGAGCAGTACTTC. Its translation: CASSQARIGGVSGRVLTREQYF.

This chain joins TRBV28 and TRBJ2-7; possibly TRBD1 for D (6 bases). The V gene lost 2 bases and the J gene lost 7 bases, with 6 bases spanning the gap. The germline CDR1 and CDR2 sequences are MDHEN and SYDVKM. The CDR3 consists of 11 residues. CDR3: CASSLGQEQYF. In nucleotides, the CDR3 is TGTGCCAGCAGTTTAGGACAGGAGCAGTACTTC.

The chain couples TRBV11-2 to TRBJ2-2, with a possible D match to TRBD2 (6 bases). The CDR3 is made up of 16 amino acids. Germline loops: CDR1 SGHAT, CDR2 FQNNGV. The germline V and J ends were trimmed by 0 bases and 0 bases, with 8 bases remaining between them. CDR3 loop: CASSLESGSNTGELFF. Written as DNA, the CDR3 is TGTGCCAGCAGCTTAGAAAGCGGGTCGAACACCGGGGAGCTGTTTTTT.

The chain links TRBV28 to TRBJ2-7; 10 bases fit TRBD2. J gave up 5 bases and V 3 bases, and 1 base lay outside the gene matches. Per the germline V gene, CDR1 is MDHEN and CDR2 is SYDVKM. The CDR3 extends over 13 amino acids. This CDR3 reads CASSFLAGDEQYF. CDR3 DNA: TGTGCCAGCAGTTTCCTAGCGGGAGACGAGCAGTACTTC.

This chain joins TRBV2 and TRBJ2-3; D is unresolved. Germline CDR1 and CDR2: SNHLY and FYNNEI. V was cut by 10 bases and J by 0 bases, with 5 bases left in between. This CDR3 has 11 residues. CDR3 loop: CANTSTDTQYF. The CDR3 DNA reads TGTGCCAACACAAGCACAGATACGCAGTATTTT. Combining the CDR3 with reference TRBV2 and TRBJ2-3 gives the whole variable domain EPEVTQTPSHQVTQMGQEVILRCVPISNHLYFYWYRQILGQKVEFLVSFYNNEISEKSEIFDDQFSVERPDGSNFTLKIRSTKLEDSAMYFCANTSTDTQYFGPGTRLTVL.

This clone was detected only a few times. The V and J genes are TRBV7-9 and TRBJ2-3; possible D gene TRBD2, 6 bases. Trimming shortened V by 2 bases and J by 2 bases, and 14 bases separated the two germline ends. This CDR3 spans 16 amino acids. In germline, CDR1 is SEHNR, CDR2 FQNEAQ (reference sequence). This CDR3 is CASSLLRDSYTDTQYF. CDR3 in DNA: TGTGCCAGCAGCTTATTGCGGGACTCATACACAGATACGCAGTATTTT. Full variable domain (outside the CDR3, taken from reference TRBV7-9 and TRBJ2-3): DTGVSQNPRHKITKRGQNVTFRCDPISEHNRLYWYRQTLGQGPEFLTYFQNEAQLEKSRLLSDRFSAERPKGSFSTLEIQRTEQGDSAMYLCASSLLRDSYTDTQYFGPGTRLTVL.

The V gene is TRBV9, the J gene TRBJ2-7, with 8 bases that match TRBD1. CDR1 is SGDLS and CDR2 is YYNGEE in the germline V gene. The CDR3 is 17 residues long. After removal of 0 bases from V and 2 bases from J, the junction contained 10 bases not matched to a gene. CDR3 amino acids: CASSVGHGSDRAYEQYF. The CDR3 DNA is TGTGCCAGCAGCGTAGGACACGGATCGGACAGGGCCTACGAGCAGTACTTC.

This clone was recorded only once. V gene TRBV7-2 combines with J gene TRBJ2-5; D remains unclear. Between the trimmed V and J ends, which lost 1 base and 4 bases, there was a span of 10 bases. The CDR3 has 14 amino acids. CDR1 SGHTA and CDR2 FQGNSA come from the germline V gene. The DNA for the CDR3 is TGTGCCAGCAGCTTAGGGTGGTCAGGAGAGACCCAGTACTTC. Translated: CASSLGWSGETQYF.

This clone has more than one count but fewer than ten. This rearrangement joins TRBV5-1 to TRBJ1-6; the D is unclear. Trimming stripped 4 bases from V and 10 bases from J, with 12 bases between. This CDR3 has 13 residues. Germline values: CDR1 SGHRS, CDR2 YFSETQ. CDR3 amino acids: CASSRIELSPLHF. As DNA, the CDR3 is TGCGCCAGCAGCCGAATCGAGCTCTCACCCCTCCACTTT. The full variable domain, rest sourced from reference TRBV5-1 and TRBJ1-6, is KAGVTQTPRYLIKTRGQQVTLSCSPISGHRSVSWYQQTPGQGLQFLFEYFSETQRNKGNFPGRFSGRQFSNSRSEMNVSTLELGDSALYLCASSRIELSPLHFGNGTRLTVT.

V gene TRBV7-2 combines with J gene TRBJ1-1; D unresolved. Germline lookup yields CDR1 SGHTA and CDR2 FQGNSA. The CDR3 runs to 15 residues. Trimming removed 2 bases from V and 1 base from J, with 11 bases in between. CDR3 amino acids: CASSLPTGKNTEAFF. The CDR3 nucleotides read TGTGCCAGCAGCTTACCGACGGGGAAGAACACTGAAGCTTTCTTT.

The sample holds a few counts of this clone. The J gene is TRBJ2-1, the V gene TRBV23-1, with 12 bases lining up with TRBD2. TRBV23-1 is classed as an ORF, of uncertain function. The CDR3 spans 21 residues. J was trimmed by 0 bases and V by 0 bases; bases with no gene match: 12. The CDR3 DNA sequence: TGCGCCAGCAGTCAATCGAGGAGACTAGCGGGAGTTATTTGCTCCTACAATGAGCAGTTCTTC. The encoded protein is CASSQSRRLAGVICSYNEQFF.